This T cell receptor beta chain emerged from a study of blood T cell repertoires in COVID-19 (dated by TCRdb to about 2020). Looking at the study overall: Collaborator samples came from the United States, Italy and Spain and covered acute and convalescent phases of COVID-19. Where available, HLA class I and class II types were taken from metadata supplied by the sample provider and were not determined by assay-based typing. The prospective study material was composed of cDNA or gDNA derived from T cells, B-cell-depleted T cells, or PBMCs. Sample metadata almost always included a de-identified subject ID, COVID-19 status, age in years and sex. Deeply sampled blood TCRbeta repertoires from subjects exposed to, actively infected with, or recovered from COVID-19 were included in the dataset. The samples were drawn from the first 160 participants of the ongoing ImmuneRACE study and from 1,254 subjects provided by 6 global collaborators. The repertoires were released in a freely available public database meant as a resource for research on the immune response to SARS-CoV-2. What the research found in general, with its limitations: The quantity of clinical and demographic metadata differed by source and by participant and was supplied without curation.

The collaborating institutions used their own protocols to collect whole blood in K2EDTA tubes. For TCRbeta analysis, collaborators shipped samples in one of three forms: frozen whole blood, isolated PBMCs, or DNA extracted from either of those sample types. The CDR3 covers 13 residues, taking in both the cysteine and the phenylalanine. Only the CDR3 region is kept as DNA, spanning 39 bases read in frame from base 1. This clone was detected only once. The antigen it binds to is not known. No base qualities exist here, and no much larger clone lies one base off it. TCRbeta CDR3 regions were amplified from genomic DNA using the immunoSEQ Assay, a bias-controlled multiplex PCR. The published analysis was carried out like this. Within the assay, amplification of reference gene primers was used to estimate how many nucleated cells each sample contained. To quantify the absolute abundance of each unique TCRbeta CDR3 rearrangement, sequence reads were collapsed and filtered. Productive Simpson clonality was computed per sample as the square root of Simpson's diversity index over productive rearrangements. TCRdb limited this immuneACCESS table to in-frame rearrangements with V and J called. A share of clones is missing; checked studies link under half to unresolved V genes, and the rest is unexplained. The V and J calls and clone size come from that table; D and trimming were worked out from the DNA. The sample table holds 40,000 to 45,000 clones, of which about 90% were seen once. The ten largest clones add up to about 12% of the sample.

The chain employs TRBV12-1 and TRBJ1-1. TRBV12-1 counts as a pseudogene. Source material: peripheral blood. This receptor was taken from a human donor in a cohort sampled during active COVID-19. The sequenced DNA: TGTGCCAGCAGCCACGGGAATTACGAAGAAGCTTTCTTT. It specifies CASSHGNYEEAFF.